This TCR beta chain was recovered during a study of CD8 T cells in ankylosing spondylitis. Study conclusions and caveats: Within peripheral blood, clones linked to disease were CD8+ and relatively rare. Clones tied to disease were said to be significantly enriched in matched ankylosing spondylitis synovial fluid. Earlier work had already found some motif variants in reactive arthritis synovial fluid and blood. There was a TCR beta motif, made of several highly homologous variants, that appeared characteristic of ankylosing spondylitis blood.

The germline V gene encodes CDR1 MDHEN and CDR2 SYDVKM. The CDR3 is 16 amino acids. With 3 bases clipped from V and 4 bases from J, the junction kept 4 bases outside the gene matches. Points on this clonotype: Its specificity is unknown.

Scientists made TCR beta libraries using quantitative 5'-RACE with molecular barcodes. TCRdb redid the calling of the 5' RACE reads with MiXCR, one entry per CDR3 protein. This table holds roughly 400,000 distinct CDR3 sequences, approximately 20% found once. The chain is built from TRBV28 and TRBJ2-3; 13 nucleotides match TRBD2. The sample taken for sequencing was blood, either unsorted or a sorted T cell fraction (not recorded which). The receptor was isolated from a male donor with ankylosing spondylitis. CDR3 coding DNA: TGTGCCAGCAGTTTTCCGGGACTAGCGGGACCAGATACGCAGTATTTT. Protein sequence: CASSFPGLAGPDTQYF.